This entry concerns a single T cell receptor beta chain. The method was immunoSEQ multiplex PCR; TCRdb's version includes in-frame clones alone and lacks a portion of them. The sample has 170,000 or so clones; 85% to 95% are singletons. These data originate in a study of control samples from healthy donors and cancer patients. Germline CDR1 and CDR2: SGHNT and YENEEA. V shed 5 bases and J shed 2 bases, with 12 bases lying between them. The CDR3 loop spans 14 amino acids. The chain uses TRBV11-3 and TRBJ1-1; TRBD1 might be the D (6 bases). Sequencing was done on a sample of blood. The clonotype comes from a woman aged 40 to 49 in good health. Written as DNA, the CDR3 is TGTGCCAGCAGCCCGAGGGGGGAAAACACTGAAGCTTTCTTT. Translated: CASSPRGENTEAFF.